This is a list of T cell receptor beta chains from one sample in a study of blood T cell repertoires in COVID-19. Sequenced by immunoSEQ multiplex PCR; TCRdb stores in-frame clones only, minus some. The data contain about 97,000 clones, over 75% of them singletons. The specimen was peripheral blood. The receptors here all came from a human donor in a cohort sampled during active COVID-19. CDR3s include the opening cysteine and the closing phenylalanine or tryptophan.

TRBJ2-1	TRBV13	CASSPKVGGVTSGKYNEQFF
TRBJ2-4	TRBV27	CASSRLMGRRGKNIQYF
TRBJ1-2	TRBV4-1	CASSPLGLASYTF
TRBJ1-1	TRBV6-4	CASSDSGRGRAEAFF
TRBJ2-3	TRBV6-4	CASSRRAGDTQYF
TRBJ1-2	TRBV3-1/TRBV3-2	CASSQDRGLTGEGANYGYTF
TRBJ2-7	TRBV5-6	CASSLRGTSGAYEQYF
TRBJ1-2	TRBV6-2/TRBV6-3	CASSDRTGKTRYGYTF
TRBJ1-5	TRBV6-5	CASSYSGGDNQPQHF
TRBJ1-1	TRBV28	CATSTNTEAFF
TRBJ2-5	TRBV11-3	CASSLEGSASGRETQYF
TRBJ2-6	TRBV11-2	CAPGGAVLTF
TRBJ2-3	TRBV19	CASSIISGGGTDTQYF